This TCR beta chain was profiled in a study of regulatory T cells in long-lasting Graves disease. Overall study context: Newly diagnosed Graves' patients had taken antithyroid drugs under 3 months.

The time point was: newly diagnosed GD, antithyroid drugs for less than 3 months. There was RNA extracted from PBMCs, and the TCR library was made from it. Germline values: CDR1 SEHNR, CDR2 FQNEAQ (reference sequence). The CDR3 consists of 14 residues. The V gene lost 5 bases and the J gene lost 0 bases, with 8 bases spanning the gap. The study's findings and limits: Preferential use of TRBV28, TRBJ1-2 and TRBJ2-5 was seen in persistent disease. Persistent Graves' patients had lower TCR diversity than newly diagnosed ones.

This clonotype has ten or more counts. Antigen specificity is unknown. Construction of the TCR beta libraries employed iRepertoire HTBI primers in conjunction with Arm-PCR of CDR3 regions. TCRdb used MiXCR to reprocess the multiplex PCR reads, holding one entry per CDR3 protein. Among around 320,000 distinct CDR3 sequences listed, roughly 17% were seen once. The data were also submitted as part of a second study, on T cells in Graves' hyperthyroidism and ophthalmopathy. From that second work: Clinical symptoms, serum thyroxine, TRAb, thyroid ultrasound and orbital computed tomography established diagnosis.

The rearrangement links TRBV7-9 to TRBJ1-5; no clear D. This sequence was found in a man aged 35-49 years with Graves disease. The material was peripheral blood mononuclear cells (PBMCs), obtained at new diagnosis, from a patient treated with antithyroid drugs. CDR3 nucleotide sequence: TGTGCCAGCAGCGCCGGTGTTAGCAATCAGCCCCAGCATTTT. It yields the protein CASSAGVSNQPQHF.